Listed below are T cell receptor beta chains from one sample, sequenced in a study of blood T cell repertoires in COVID-19. Clones were sequenced by immunoSEQ multiplex PCR, and TCRdb holds only the in-frame ones, with some missing. The table includes some 300,000 clones, 90% detected once. The sample comprised PBMCs or T cells enriched from blood (not recorded which). Receptors originate from a woman aged 30 to 39 who had been exposed to COVID-19. Each CDR3 is given with its conserved first and last residue.

cdr3_aa: CASSVVGQGGRDQPQHF; j_call: TRBJ1-5; v_call: TRBV9
cdr3_aa: CASSLGSGLVNQPQHF; j_call: TRBJ1-5; v_call: TRBV7-8
cdr3_aa: CASSSKNYNEQFF; j_call: TRBJ2-1; v_call: TRBV5-1
cdr3_aa: CASSLKQNTGELFF; j_call: TRBJ2-2; v_call: TRBV3-1/TRBV3-2
cdr3_aa: CASSPAPIQGTNEKLFF; j_call: TRBJ1-4; v_call: TRBV5-4
cdr3_aa: CASSPRTGDQPQHF; j_call: TRBJ1-5; v_call: TRBV2
cdr3_aa: CATTEEVLGSYNSPLHF; j_call: TRBJ1-6; v_call: TRBV24-1
cdr3_aa: CSVESGQGLYNEQFF; j_call: TRBJ2-1; v_call: TRBV29-1
cdr3_aa: CASSPRQGGTEAFF; j_call: TRBJ1-1; v_call: TRBV28
cdr3_aa: CASSQDGAGYGYTF; j_call: TRBJ1-2; v_call: TRBV3-1/TRBV3-2
cdr3_aa: CASSDYRESNYGYTF; j_call: TRBJ1-2; v_call: TRBV6-2/TRBV6-3
cdr3_aa: CASSLASTSGGAGGDTQYF; j_call: TRBJ2-3; v_call: TRBV5-1
cdr3_aa: CASSTNPTGRGNYGYTF; j_call: TRBJ1-2; v_call: TRBV5-1
cdr3_aa: CATSRDPGQSGNTIYF; j_call: TRBJ1-3; v_call: TRBV15
cdr3_aa: CASSDPDRYTDTQYF; j_call: TRBJ2-3; v_call: TRBV10-1
cdr3_aa: CASSLGGLHTGELFF; j_call: TRBJ2-2; v_call: TRBV5-6
cdr3_aa: CASSPRQGAYEQYF; j_call: TRBJ2-7; v_call: TRBV5-1
cdr3_aa: CASSGVANEQYF; j_call: TRBJ2-7; v_call: TRBV10-2
cdr3_aa: CASSVGRGQNEQFF; j_call: TRBJ2-1; v_call: TRBV9
cdr3_aa: CAWRNRAQFTGELFF; j_call: TRBJ2-2; v_call: TRBV30
cdr3_aa: CASSYPRGFYGYTF; j_call: TRBJ1-2; v_call: TRBV6-2/TRBV6-3
cdr3_aa: CASSGEGVWYNEQFF; j_call: TRBJ2-1; v_call: TRBV2
cdr3_aa: CASSYSKAGGFEAFF; j_call: TRBJ1-1; v_call: TRBV6-5
cdr3_aa: CASSLSQGALNEQYF; j_call: TRBJ2-7; v_call: TRBV11-1
cdr3_aa: CASSGGDRGLYGYTF; j_call: TRBJ1-2; v_call: TRBV5-1
cdr3_aa: CASSQEWRSQETQYF; j_call: TRBJ2-5; v_call: TRBV14
cdr3_aa: CASSIRTRVKQPQHF; j_call: TRBJ1-5; v_call: TRBV19
cdr3_aa: CASSLRTGRNEQYF; j_call: TRBJ2-7; v_call: TRBV28
cdr3_aa: CASSYSYRTSGNTIYF; j_call: TRBJ1-3; v_call: TRBV6-5
cdr3_aa: CASGTGTLRNEQFF; j_call: TRBJ2-1; v_call: TRBV11-2
cdr3_aa: CASSLLGTSNTGELFF; j_call: TRBJ2-2; v_call: TRBV5-6
cdr3_aa: CASSSIARETQYF; j_call: TRBJ2-5; v_call: TRBV6-2/TRBV6-3
cdr3_aa: CASSLTPRQGASEKLFF; j_call: TRBJ1-4; v_call: TRBV5-4
cdr3_aa: CASSYSRVEKLFF; j_call: TRBJ1-4; v_call: TRBV6-5
cdr3_aa: CASSQDQGSKFF; j_call: TRBJ2-1; v_call: TRBV3-1/TRBV3-2
cdr3_aa: CSVEVAESYEQYF; j_call: TRBJ2-7; v_call: TRBV29-1
cdr3_aa: CASSPRGRPPDGQFF; j_call: TRBJ2-1; v_call: TRBV13
cdr3_aa: CASSLIGGLAGKSYNEQFF; j_call: TRBJ2-1; v_call: TRBV18
cdr3_aa: CASSAGIVDGGLTDTQYF; j_call: TRBJ2-3; v_call: TRBV9
cdr3_aa: CASSIRGRWGRDTGELFF; j_call: TRBJ2-2; v_call: TRBV11-2
cdr3_aa: CASSHVKVRGFATNEKLFF; j_call: TRBJ1-4; v_call: TRBV4-1
cdr3_aa: CASSLDAAGSGNTIYF; j_call: TRBJ1-3; v_call: TRBV5-1
cdr3_aa: CASSPHGQGNWGTGELFF; j_call: TRBJ2-2; v_call: TRBV5-4
cdr3_aa: CASSSGHAETQYF; j_call: TRBJ2-5; v_call: TRBV5-1
cdr3_aa: CASSEKRQLNTEAFF; j_call: TRBJ1-1; v_call: TRBV6-1
cdr3_aa: CASRSQWNGNTIYF; j_call: TRBJ1-3; v_call: TRBV6-5
cdr3_aa: CSALSSYNEQFF; j_call: TRBJ2-1; v_call: TRBV29-1
cdr3_aa: CASSYGTGGNTEAFF; j_call: TRBJ1-1; v_call: TRBV5-5
cdr3_aa: CASSFGQGRKLFF; j_call: TRBJ1-4; v_call: TRBV6-5
cdr3_aa: CASSLDREGYTF; j_call: TRBJ1-2; v_call: TRBV5-4
cdr3_aa: CASSIDRIQGFYGYTF; j_call: TRBJ1-2; v_call: TRBV19